This T cell receptor beta chain comes out of a study of blood T cell repertoires in COVID-19. Study details: Researchers got acute and convalescent COVID-19 samples from the United States, Italy and Spain. The cDNA or gDNA used as material had been derived from T cells, B-cell-depleted T cells, or PBMCs.

Source study methods: Reference gene primer amplification in the assay estimated nucleated cell counts. The table came from immunoSEQ multiplex PCR; TCRdb's copy has only in-frame clones and leaves some out. V, J and clone size are those of that table, while D and trimming were read from the DNA. The repertoire holds 35,000 to 45,000 clones, approximately 80% seen once, with 2% in the top ten. Germline V gene data show CDR1 as SQVTM and CDR2 as ANQGSEA. Trimming pared 6 bases from V and 5 bases from J, leaving 7 bases between. The CDR3 runs 10 residues. Sequences were obtained from peripheral blood. The V gene is TRBV29-1, the J gene TRBJ2-5; D unclear. This TCR was sampled from a man aged 55 to 70 with active COVID-19. CDR3 in amino acids: CSVQRETQYF. In DNA, the CDR3 is TGCAGCGTCCAGAGGGAGACCCAGTACTTC.